Following are 9 T cell receptor beta chains from one sample sequenced in a study of T cells after yellow fever vaccination. MiXCR was run by TCRdb on the 5' RACE reads, yielding one entry per CDR3 protein. This table holds hundreds of thousands of distinct CDR3 sequences, approximately 19% found once. The sequenced sample was PBMCs, obtained before the yellow fever booster vaccination. The receptors were gathered from a young man who received the YFV17D yellow fever vaccine.

This clonotype was detected many times. The chain combines TRBV6-5 with TRBJ2-1; D not resolved. Germline V gives CDR1 MNHEY, CDR2 SVGAGI. The CDR3 is 13 amino acids. V gave up 0 bases and J gave up 8 bases, with 8 bases separating them. The CDR3 coding sequence is TGTGCCAGCAGTTACTCACTGGTCCATGAGCAGTTCTTC. Translation gives CASSYSLVHEQFF.

The rearrangement joins TRBV28 to TRBJ1-3; D ambiguous. V lost 2 bases and J 11 bases, leaving 7 bases between the germline ends. The germline V gene encodes CDR1 MDHEN and CDR2 SYDVKM. The CDR3 totals 11 residues. This CDR3 is CASSLAGPIYF. The DNA of the CDR3 is TGTGCCAGCAGTTTAGCCGGGCCCATATATTTT.

The gene calls are TRBV20-1 and TRBJ2-3, with D hard to call. Trimming removed 3 bases at V and 2 bases at J, with 9 bases between. Germline values: CDR1 DFQATT, CDR2 SNEGSKA (reference sequence). The CDR3 is 13 amino acids. CDR3 in amino acids: CSASMGPTDTQYF. Here the CDR3 DNA reads TGCAGTGCTAGTATGGGCCCCACAGATACGCAGTATTTT.

There are many counts of this clonotype. The chain employs TRBV7-7 and TRBJ2-7; no clear D gene. The CDR3 is 13 amino acids. Germline CDR1 and CDR2: SSHAT and FNYEAQ (reference sequence). With 2 bases removed from V and 0 bases from J, the gap between germline ends came to 5 bases. The CDR3 DNA reads TGTGCCAGCAGCTTATCGAGCTCCTACGAGCAGTACTTC. Amino acid sequence: CASSLSSSYEQYF.

This clonotype was detected only a few times. CDR3 DNA: TGTGCCAGCTCACCACGGGGAGCGCTTGAAGCTTTCTTT. Residues: CASSPRGALEAFF. The rearrangement uses TRBV18 and TRBJ1-1; the D is unclear. The germline V gene has CDR1 KGHSH and CDR2 LQKENI. V dropped 1 base and J dropped 7 bases, with 10 bases sitting between them. This CDR3 contains 13 residues.

In its sample, this clonotype was seen a few times. The chain combines TRBV6-5 with TRBJ2-7, with D possibly TRBD1 on 6 matching bases. CDR3 length: 14 residues. V lost 1 base, J lost 4 bases, and 11 bases lay in between. Germline values: CDR1 MNHEY, CDR2 SVGAGI. CDR3 sequence (DNA): TGTGCCAGCAGTTACTGGCCAGGGGTTTACGAGCAGTACTTC. Translated, it gives CASSYWPGVYEQYF.

This clonotype occurred a few times. In DNA form, the CDR3 reads TGCAGTGCTAGAGGAGCAGGAACCTCTCAAGAGACCCAGTACTTC. As protein: CSARGAGTSQETQYF. The chain couples TRBV20-1 to TRBJ2-5; D is ambiguous. Germline loops: CDR1 DFQATT, CDR2 SNEGSKA (reference sequence). The CDR3 is made up of 15 amino acids. Trimming removed 1 base from V and 2 bases from J, with 14 bases in between.

This clonotype was counted a few times. This rearrangement joins TRBV18 to TRBJ1-4; TRBD1 might be the D (5 bases). V lost 3 bases and J 10 bases, leaving 15 bases between the germline ends. The CDR3 covers 14 residues. CDR1 and CDR2 (germline): KGHSH, LQKENI. The CDR3 here is CASSPPRGLGKLFF. CDR3 coding DNA: TGTGCCAGCTCACCTCCCCGGGGGTTGGGAAAACTGTTTTTT.

This clonotype was seen many times. The gene calls are TRBV10-3 and TRBJ2-2; D is ambiguous. V was trimmed by 5 bases and J by 1 base, leaving 14 bases between them. CDR1 and CDR2 (germline): ENHRY, SYGVKD. This CDR3 is built from 16 residues. The CDR3 nucleotides read TGTGCCATCAGTTATGCCCCGGGCAAGAACACCGGGGAGCTGTTTTTT. Protein sequence: CAISYAPGKNTGELFF.